These 5 T cell receptor beta chains came from one sample sequenced in a study of OX40 agonist ivuxolimab in advanced cancers. Here immunoSEQ multiplex PCR was the method, and the copy in TCRdb shows in-frame clones only, minus some. The table shows around 120,000 clones, with 80% to 90% occurring only once. The source material was CD4+ or CD8+ T cells sorted from blood, sampled in a trial of the OX40 agonist ivuxolimab. The receptors here all came from an adult with an advanced solid tumor such as melanoma, head and neck, liver or kidney cancer.

The chain uses TRBV28 and TRBJ2-3; no firm D call. V was trimmed by 8 bases and J by 1 base, leaving 19 bases between them. The CDR3 is made up of 16 amino acids. Germline V lookup: CDR1 MDHEN, CDR2 SYDVKM. In DNA, the CDR3 is TGTGCCAGCCCCCCGCGGTACGCACCTGGCACAGATACGCAGTATTTT. Translated, it gives CASPPRYAPGTDTQYF.

CDR3 sequence reads: CASRRGTGDYEQYF. For the CDR3, the DNA is TGTGCCAGCAGACGCGGGACAGGGGACTACGAGCAGTACTTC. The V call is TRBV7-2, the J call TRBJ2-7, with TRBD1 matching 10 bases. The CDR3 is made up of 14 amino acids. CDR1 is SGHTA and CDR2 is FQGNSA in the germline V gene. After removal of 6 bases from V and 3 bases from J, the junction contained 5 bases not matched to a gene.

This chain links TRBV9 with TRBJ2-3, with 10 bases that match TRBD1. With 2 bases clipped from V and 5 bases from J, the junction kept 5 bases outside the gene matches. The CDR3 has 15 amino acids. Germline CDR1 and CDR2: SGDLS and YYNGEE. The CDR3: CASSVGTGVGDTQYF. Here the CDR3 DNA reads TGTGCCAGCAGCGTCGGGACAGGGGTGGGAGATACGCAGTATTTT.

This clone was seen a handful of times. The chain carries TRBV4-3 and TRBJ1-2; 8 bases are shared with TRBD1. This CDR3 region has 14 residues. The V and J ends lost 6 bases and 4 bases, in that order; junction bases with no gene match: 7. Germline-derived CDR1 and CDR2 are LGHNA and YSLEER. CDR3 DNA: TGCGCCAGCAGTCGTCATACAGGGGGCTATGGCTACACCTTC. The encoded protein is CASSRHTGGYGYTF.

Here the CDR3 reads CASSQVRTGGTGELFF. The CDR3 bases are TGCGCCAGCAGCCAAGTTAGGACAGGGGGCACCGGGGAGCTGTTTTTT. This chain links TRBV4-1 with TRBJ2-2; 10 nucleotides align to TRBD1. The CDR3 length is 16 residues. CDR1 is MGHRA, CDR2 YSYEKL, per germline. The trim removed 1 base at V and 4 bases at J, leaving 3 bases unmatched.